Following are 28 T cell receptor beta chains from one sample sequenced in a study of T cells in localized non-small cell lung cancer. Sequencing was performed with immunoSEQ multiplex PCR; in TCRdb, only in-frame clones are kept and a portion is missing. The top ten clones hold less than 20% of a sample with about 57,000 clones, approximately 93% of them seen once. This material consisted of peripheral blood, taken before any cancer treatment. These receptors originate from a man aged 40-75 years with stage I lung adenocarcinoma.

The V gene is TRBV9, the J gene TRBJ2-5; D not resolved. Per germline, CDR1 SGDLS and CDR2 YYNGEE. The CDR3 has 12 residues. V was pared by 3 bases and J by 0 bases, with 3 bases between. The CDR3 here is CASSGNQETQYF. The CDR3, as DNA: TGTGCCAGCAGCGGGAACCAAGAGACCCAGTACTTC.

The chain carries TRBV6-6 and TRBJ1-3; D may be TRBD1 (6 bases). The germline V gene encodes CDR1 MNHNY and CDR2 SVGAGI (reference sequence). The CDR3 length is 16 residues. Deletions cut 0 bases from V and 4 bases from J, with 13 bases between. The CDR3 region has the DNA TGTGCCAGCAGTTACTCGAAGTGGGGGCAAGGAAACACCATATATTTT. Protein: CASSYSKWGQGNTIYF.

This clone was detected once. The V call is TRBV6-5, the J call TRBJ2-7; a possible D gene is TRBD2 (5 bases). The CDR3 length is 14 residues. Trimming cost V 0 bases and J 5 bases, with 11 bases left between them. Germline CDR1 MNHEY, CDR2 SVGAGI. As DNA, the CDR3 is TGTGCCAGCAGTTACTCCGTAGGGAGCAACGAGCAGTACTTC. It encodes CASSYSVGSNEQYF.

The chain links TRBV7-2 to TRBJ2-5, with 8 bases that match TRBD2. The CDR3 extends over 18 amino acids. CDR1 and CDR2 from the germline V gene are SGHTA and FQGNSA. Trimming at V came to 2 bases and at J to 5 bases, leaving 16 bases not matched to a gene. The CDR3 DNA follows: TGTGCCAGCAGCTTAACGTGGTTTAGCGGGACCGGGGGGGAGACCCAGTACTTC. Translation gives CASSLTWFSGTGGETQYF.

CDR3 in amino acids: CASRGGSTDTQYF. For the CDR3, the DNA is TGTGCCAGCAGGGGGGGAAGCACAGATACGCAGTATTTT. The chain recombines TRBV7-9 with TRBJ2-3; possible D gene TRBD2, 6 bases. The CDR3 length is 13 residues. The germline V gene encodes CDR1 SEHNR and CDR2 FQNEAQ (reference sequence). V shed 6 bases and J shed 0 bases, with 7 bases lying between them.

This clone was seen once. The chain is built from TRBV4-3 and TRBJ2-2, with D possibly being TRBD1 (6 bases). Germline lookup yields CDR1 LGHNA and CDR2 YSLEER. The CDR3 runs to 14 residues. Trimming cost V 6 bases and J 1 base, with 9 bases left between them. CDR3 residues: CASSSGVNTGELFF. The CDR3 DNA reads TGCGCCAGCAGTTCAGGGGTGAACACCGGGGAGCTGTTTTTT.

The J gene is TRBJ2-3, the V gene TRBV19; 8 bases align to TRBD2. The V segment lost 3 bases and the J segment 4 bases; nucleotides outside the gene matches: 12. The CDR3 loop spans 17 amino acids. Germline V gene lookup returns CDR1 LNHDA and CDR2 SQIVND (reference sequence). CDR3 sequence reads: CASSIGTGTRVPDTQYF. The CDR3 DNA is TGTGCCAGTAGTATTGGCACCGGGACTAGAGTCCCAGATACGCAGTATTTT. Full variable domain (rest looked up from reference TRBV19 and TRBJ2-3): DGGITQSPKYLFRKEGQNVTLSCEQNLNHDAMYWYRQDPGQGLRLIYYSQIVNDFQKGDIAEGYSVSREKKESFPLTVTSAQKNPTAFYLCASSIGTGTRVPDTQYFGPGTRLTVL.

This chain uses TRBV6-5 with TRBJ1-2; D is undetermined. V was pared by 6 bases and J by 8 bases, with 16 bases between. Germline CDR1 and CDR2: MNHEY and SVGAGI. The CDR3 is 13 residues long. CDR3 nucleotide sequence: TGTGCCAGCAGCCTTACCTCTACCACAGGCTACACCTTC. Amino acid sequence: CASSLTSTTGYTF.

V usage is TRBV6-1 and J usage is TRBJ2-1, with 10 positions matching TRBD1. Looked up from germline, CDR1 is MNHNS and CDR2 is SASEGT. V was pared by 4 bases and J by 8 bases, with 14 bases of the junction left unmatched. This CDR3 comprises 17 residues. The CDR3 sequence: CASSGRQGAGGLHEQFF. The CDR3, as DNA: TGTGCCAGCAGTGGTAGACAGGGGGCAGGGGGCTTACATGAGCAGTTCTTC.

The chain links TRBV10-3 to TRBJ2-3, with D unclear. Trimming removed 3 bases at V and 7 bases at J, with 11 bases between. The germline V gene encodes CDR1 ENHRY and CDR2 SYGVKD. The CDR3 contains 13 residues. This CDR3 reads CAISDDVPNTQYF. The DNA of the CDR3 is TGTGCCATCAGTGATGATGTACCTAATACGCAGTATTTT.

V is TRBV7-3 and J is TRBJ2-3, with a tentative D call TRBD2 (5 bases). Germline V gene lookup returns CDR1 SGHTA and CDR2 FQGTGA. This CDR3 is 14 amino acids long. The germline V and J ends were trimmed by 2 bases and 3 bases, with 9 bases remaining between them. Here the CDR3 DNA reads TGTGCCAGCAGCTTACAACTAGATACAGATACGCAGTATTTT. Encoded protein: CASSLQLDTDTQYF.

The chain uses TRBV7-2 and TRBJ2-7; 7 bases are shared with TRBD1. The CDR3 has 16 amino acids. Trimming at V came to 5 bases and at J to 1 base, leaving 11 bases not matched to a gene. In germline, CDR1 is SGHTA, CDR2 FQGNSA. CDR3 sequence (DNA): TGTGCCAGCAGCCCCCAGACAGGGATGGGATCCTACGAGCAGTACTTC. Translated: CASSPQTGMGSYEQYF.

The chain recombines TRBV19 with TRBJ2-5, with D perhaps matching TRBD2 (5 bases). Trimming removed 5 bases at V and 2 bases at J, with 9 bases between. Germline assignment: CDR1 LNHDA and CDR2 SQIVND (reference sequence). This CDR3 has 13 residues. The CDR3 region is CASSLRGQETQYF. CDR3 nucleotide sequence: TGTGCCAGTAGTCTTCGGGGACAAGAGACCCAGTACTTC.

The rearrangement uses TRBV5-1 and TRBJ2-2, with TRBD1 matching over 7 bases. Germline values: CDR1 SGHRS, CDR2 YFSETQ. V was pared by 0 bases and J by 1 base, with 0 bases of the junction left unmatched. The CDR3 totals 15 residues. The CDR3 sequence: CASSLDRGNTGELFF. The CDR3 nucleotides read TGCGCCAGCAGCTTGGACAGGGGGAACACCGGGGAGCTGTTTTTT. Looking up the rest from reference TRBV5-1 and TRBJ2-2 gives the full variable domain: KAGVTQTPRYLIKTRGQQVTLSCSPISGHRSVSWYQQTPGQGLQFLFEYFSETQRNKGNFPGRFSGRQFSNSRSEMNVSTLELGDSALYLCASSLDRGNTGELFFGEGSRLTVL.

The gene calls are TRBV27 and TRBJ2-3; possible D gene TRBD2, 6 bases. CDR3 length: 14 residues. Per germline, CDR1 MNHEY and CDR2 SMNVEV (reference sequence). The V end lost 3 bases, the J end lost 2 bases, and 9 bases lay between the germline ends. CDR3 sequence (DNA): TGTGCCAGCAGTTTCTCTAGCGCCACAGATACGCAGTATTTT. Translated: CASSFSSATDTQYF.

The gene calls are TRBV19 and TRBJ1-1; D is uncertain. Germline assignment: CDR1 LNHDA and CDR2 SQIVND (reference sequence). The CDR3 loop spans 13 amino acids. V lost 3 bases and J 4 bases, leaving 9 bases between the germline ends. CDR3 sequence: CASSISGSTEAFF. In DNA form, the CDR3 reads TGTGCCAGTAGTATCTCCGGGAGCACTGAAGCTTTCTTT.

V gene TRBV18 combines with J gene TRBJ2-1; no firm D call. Germline CDR1 KGHSH, CDR2 LQKENI. V lost 3 bases and J lost 5, with 11 bases in between. The length of the CDR3 is 14 residues. This CDR3 reads CASSPARINNEQFF. In nucleotides, the CDR3 is TGTGCCAGCTCACCGGCACGGATCAACAATGAGCAGTTCTTC.

The chain recombines TRBV6-5 with TRBJ2-5, with 8 bases lining up with TRBD2. The J segment lost 3 bases and the V segment lost 2 bases, leaving 2 bases of the junction unmatched. Germline V lookup: CDR1 MNHEY, CDR2 SVGAGI. This CDR3 spans 14 amino acids. The CDR3 sequence is CASSYSGGEETQYF. In DNA, the CDR3 is TGTGCCAGCAGTTACAGCGGGGGAGAAGAGACCCAGTACTTC.

Only a few counts were recorded for this clone. The chain has TRBV29-1 and TRBJ2-7; TRBD1 agrees at 9 bases. Per germline, CDR1 SQVTM and CDR2 ANQGSEA. V was clipped by 3 bases and J by 4 bases; unmatched bases: 7. The CDR3 consists of 14 residues. This CDR3 reads CSVELDRGWYEQYF. In DNA form, the CDR3 reads TGCAGCGTTGAGTTGGACAGGGGATGGTACGAGCAGTACTTC.

The V call is TRBV7-2, the J call TRBJ2-5, with 11 bases identical to TRBD1. Germline trimming cut 5 bases from V and 4 bases from J; bases unmatched to any gene: 6. Germline-derived CDR1 and CDR2 are SGHTA and FQGNSA. The CDR3 covers 15 residues. The CDR3 region is CASSDRDRGGETQYF. CDR3 DNA: TGTGCCAGCAGCGACCGGGACAGGGGGGGAGAGACCCAGTACTTC.

This sequence joins TRBV30 and TRBJ2-5; tentative D call: TRBD1 (8 bases). Germline CDR1 is GTSNPN and CDR2 is SVGIG (reference sequence). Trimming removed 1 base from V and 4 bases from J, with 19 bases in between. The CDR3 has 16 residues. CDR3 DNA: TGTGCCTGGAGTGCCTGGACAGGGAGGGTAGTAGAGACCCAGTACTTC. It encodes CAWSAWTGRVVETQYF.

The gene calls are TRBV21-1 and TRBJ2-1; the tabulated D call, TRBD1, remains unverified against the DNA. TRBV21-1 has pseudogene status. The CDR3 totals 18 residues. The DNA of the CDR3 is TGTGCCAGCAGCAAAGTTAGGGGGACGAGCGGATTCTACAATGAGCAGTTCTTC. This codes for CASSKVRGTSGFYNEQFF.

This chain joins TRBV6-6 and TRBJ1-1; tentatively, D is TRBD1 (5 bases). This CDR3 comprises 13 residues. The V gene's germline CDR1 is MNHNY and CDR2 SVGAGI (reference sequence). Trimming took off 8 bases at V and 1 base at J, with 11 bases between the two ends. The DNA for the CDR3 is TGTGCCAGCCGGGACGGACAGAACACTGAAGCTTTCTTT. This gives the protein CASRDGQNTEAFF.

V and J are TRBV11-2 and TRBJ1-5; D perhaps matches TRBD1 (6 bases). The CDR3 totals 15 residues. Germline V gene data show CDR1 as SGHAT and CDR2 as FQNNGV. V was clipped by 1 base and J by 11 bases, with 18 bases between them. The CDR3 bases are TGTGCCAGCAGCTTAGGGGGGGGCCTTCAATTGTCCCAGCATTTT. Its protein product is CASSLGGGLQLSQHF.

This chain connects TRBV9 to TRBJ2-3; 8 nucleotides align to TRBD2. V dropped 3 bases and J dropped 3; count of bases not matched to a gene: 12. Per the germline V gene, CDR1 is SGDLS and CDR2 is YYNGEE. The CDR3 consists of 17 residues. CDR3 sequence: CASSASWGSGSTDTQYF. The CDR3 DNA reads as TGTGCCAGCAGCGCTTCCTGGGGGAGCGGGAGTACAGATACGCAGTATTTT.

The V gene is TRBV19, the J gene TRBJ1-1; a possible D gene is TRBD1 (5 bases). Germline-derived CDR1 and CDR2 are LNHDA and SQIVND (reference sequence). The CDR3 sequence is 15 residues long. V was cut by 5 bases and J by 1 base, with 14 bases left in between. The CDR3 reads CASSLGVGRNTEAFF. DNA for the CDR3: TGTGCCAGTAGTTTGGGGGTCGGAAGGAACACTGAAGCTTTCTTT. The full variable domain, with the rest looked up from reference TRBV19 and TRBJ1-1, is DGGITQSPKYLFRKEGQNVTLSCEQNLNHDAMYWYRQDPGQGLRLIYYSQIVNDFQKGDIAEGYSVSREKKESFPLTVTSAQKNPTAFYLCASSLGVGRNTEAFFGQGTRLTVV.

The gene calls are TRBV6-5 and TRBJ2-5; no clear D. The CDR3 is made up of 13 amino acids. Deletions cut 2 bases from V and 5 bases from J, with 9 bases between. CDR1 is MNHEY, CDR2 SVGAGI, per germline. CDR3: CASSYPGLETQYF. CDR3 in DNA: TGTGCCAGCAGTTACCCCGGGTTGGAGACCCAGTACTTC.

This clone was found a few times. This chain joins TRBV5-4 and TRBJ1-1; D uncertain. Trimming removed 1 base at V and 2 bases at J, with 6 bases between. Germline assignment: CDR1 SGHNT and CDR2 YYREEE (reference sequence). The CDR3 extends over 13 amino acids. The CDR3 sequence is CASSLWGNTEAFF. CDR3 bases: TGTGCCAGCAGCTTGTGGGGAAACACTGAAGCTTTCTTT.